Detailed here is one T cell receptor beta chain. Regulatory T cells were sorted as CD4+CD25hiCD127low/negative cells. This entry is derived from a study of B cell selection in AIRE deficiency. The CDR3 consists of 13 residues. V shed 1 base and J shed 7 bases, with 8 bases lying between them. Per germline, CDR1 SGHTA and CDR2 FQGNSA. Clones were sequenced by immunoSEQ multiplex PCR, and TCRdb holds only the in-frame ones, with some missing. The sample lists roughly 24,000 clones; over 80% were seen once. Sequencing was performed on CD4+CD25+ Tregs sorted from PBMCs. This rearrangement joins TRBV7-2 to TRBJ2-1; D is unresolved. The receptor was isolated from a human donor in good health. CDR3 nucleotides: TGTGCCAGCAGCTTAGAGGTGGGGAATGAGCAGTTCTTC. Translation gives CASSLEVGNEQFF.